One sample yielded the 22 T cell receptor beta chains listed below, sequenced in a study of T cells after yellow fever vaccination. TCRdb redid the calling of the 5' RACE reads with MiXCR, one entry per CDR3 protein. The sample includes 120,000 to 150,000 distinct CDR3 sequences, 7% to 9% of them seen just once. Specimen: CD4+ T cells sorted from PBMCs, collected 5 days after the yellow fever booster vaccination. Source of these receptors: a man aged 25 to 40 who received the YFV17D yellow fever vaccine.

This clonotype was seen repeatedly, ten times or more. The genes are TRBV29-1 and TRBJ1-1; 7 positions agree with TRBD1. Germline CDR1 and CDR2: SQVTM and ANQGSEA. The V gene end was trimmed by 6 bases and the J gene end by 1 base; junction bases not matched to a gene: 2. The CDR3 covers 12 residues. The DNA of the CDR3 is TGCAGCGTGGGACAGTCGAACACTGAAGCTTTCTTT. It specifies CSVGQSNTEAFF.

The table lists this clonotype with many counts. This chain links TRBV20-1 with TRBJ2-1; D is perhaps TRBD2 (5 bases). Germline assignment: CDR1 DFQATT and CDR2 SNEGSKA (reference sequence). The V end was cut by 7 bases, the J end by 10 bases, with 17 bases between. This CDR3 spans 12 amino acids. CDR3 amino acids: CSVLGAEREQFF. Here the CDR3 DNA reads TGCAGTGTCTTGGGCGCGGAGCGGGAGCAGTTCTTC.

This clonotype was picked up a small number of times. This sequence joins TRBV5-1 and TRBJ2-1; D might be TRBD1 (6 bases). Germline CDR1 SGHRS, CDR2 YFSETQ. The CDR3 has 14 amino acids. Trimming took off 0 bases at V and 7 bases at J, with 11 bases between the two ends. The CDR3 region has the DNA TGCGCCAGCAGCTTGGACAGGGAATGGAATGAGCAGTTCTTC. Amino acids: CASSLDREWNEQFF.

The chain is built from TRBV28 and TRBJ1-2; TRBD1 is a possible D gene (6 bases). Germline lookup yields CDR1 MDHEN and CDR2 SYDVKM. CDR3 length: 16 amino acids. The V end was cut by 3 bases, the J end by 2 bases, with 16 bases between. The CDR3 nucleotides are TGTGCCAGCAGTTTGAGTGGAGGGGGGGACAACTATGGCTACACCTTC. Its protein is CASSLSGGGDNYGYTF.

At least ten counts were recorded for this clonotype. J is TRBJ2-1 and V is TRBV6-4; TRBD2 is a possible D gene (5 bases). The germline gives CDR1 MRHNA, CDR2 SNTAGT. The CDR3 covers 14 residues. With 4 bases removed from V and 2 bases from J, the gap between germline ends came to 9 bases. The DNA for the CDR3 is TGTGCCAGCAGTGCAGCGGCAACCTACAATGAGCAGTTCTTC. Protein: CASSAAATYNEQFF.

Comment on this clonotype: This may arise from a read error, as a much more abundant clone is one base away. V and J are TRBV11-1 and TRBJ2-5; TRBD1 might be the D (6 bases). The germline V and J ends were trimmed by 1 base and 1 base, with 16 bases remaining between them. In germline, CDR1 is SGHAT, CDR2 FQDESV (reference sequence). The CDR3 loop spans 17 amino acids. CDR3 loop: CASSLVGQGFCQETQYF. As DNA, the CDR3 is TGTGCCAGCAGCTTAGTAGGTCAGGGGTTTTGCCAAGAGACCCAGTACTTC. Filled out from reference TRBV11-1 and TRBJ2-5, the complete variable domain reads EAEVAQSPRYKITEKSQAVAFWCDPISGHATLYWYRQILGQGPELLVQFQDESVVDDSQLPKDRFSAERLKGVDSTLKIQPAELGDSAMYLCASSLVGQGFCQETQYFGPGTRLLVL.

CDR3 in amino acids: CASSVRGGDTQYF. As DNA, the CDR3 is TGTGCCAGCAGCGTCCGAGGGGGGGATACGCAGTATTTT. This chain uses TRBV7-2 with TRBJ2-3; D possibly matches TRBD1 or TRBD2 (6 bases each). CDR3 size: 13 residues. Trimming pared 5 bases from V and 6 bases from J, leaving 12 bases between. The germline gives CDR1 SGHTA, CDR2 FQGNSA.

This clonotype appeared many times. This sequence joins TRBV7-2 and TRBJ2-1; 11 bases match TRBD2. V was pared by 7 bases and J by 7 bases, with 12 bases of the junction left unmatched. Germline CDR1 is SGHTA and CDR2 is FQGNSA. The CDR3 contains 16 residues. This CDR3 is CASTPGSGRALNEQFF. In nucleotides, the CDR3 is TGTGCCAGCACCCCCGGTAGCGGGAGGGCCCTAAATGAGCAGTTCTTC.

In its sample, this clonotype was seen many times. This chain links TRBV7-2 with TRBJ2-7; perhaps TRBD2 as D (5 bases). Trimming pared 4 bases from V and 0 bases from J, leaving 7 bases between. The CDR3 has 13 amino acids. Germline V lookup: CDR1 SGHTA, CDR2 FQGNSA. The CDR3 loop is CASSSEGSYEQYF. The CDR3 DNA reads as TGTGCCAGCAGCTCAGAGGGCTCCTACGAGCAGTACTTC.

This clonotype was counted many times. This chain links TRBV9 with TRBJ2-1, with 10 bases lining up with TRBD2. V dropped 4 bases and J dropped 5; count of bases not matched to a gene: 12. This CDR3 is built from 17 residues. Per the germline V gene, CDR1 is SGDLS and CDR2 is YYNGEE. In nucleotides, the CDR3 is TGTGCCAGCAGCCAGAACCCCACTAGCGGGACCCACAATGAGCAGTTCTTC. Translated: CASSQNPTSGTHNEQFF.

This clonotype was detected many times. This chain connects TRBV20-1 to TRBJ2-1; tentatively, D is TRBD1 or TRBD2 (6 bases each). CDR1 is DFQATT and CDR2 is SNEGSKA in the germline V gene (reference sequence). V was pared by 5 bases and J by 15 bases, with 20 bases between. This CDR3 comprises 12 residues. The CDR3 DNA is TGCAGTGCTCGCGGGACACTAATAGATCCGTTCTTC. Translated, it gives CSARGTLIDPFF.

There are many counts of this clonotype. A read error may produce the germline difference seen at one junction end. This chain links TRBV20-1 with TRBJ1-2; D is unresolved. The V gene's germline CDR1 is DFQATT and CDR2 SNEGSKA (reference sequence). This CDR3 contains 12 residues. The chain's CDR3 is CSARGQNYGYTF. The DNA of the CDR3 is TGCAGTGCCAGAGGGCAGAACTATGGCTACACCTTC.

This clonotype was counted many times. CDR3 sequence (DNA): TGTGCCTGGTCCTCCGGGACATTGGAGACCCAGTACTTC. Encoded protein: CAWSSGTLETQYF. The chain couples TRBV30 to TRBJ2-5; D is perhaps TRBD1 (6 bases). The germline V and J ends were trimmed by 5 bases and 5 bases, with 15 bases remaining between them. The CDR3 sequence is 13 residues long. The V gene's germline CDR1 is GTSNPN and CDR2 SVGIG (reference sequence). Looking up the rest from reference TRBV30 and TRBJ2-5 gives the full variable domain: SQTIHQWPATLVQPVGSPLSLECTVEGTSNPNLYWYRQAAGRGLQLLFYSVGIGQISSEVPQNLSASRPQDRQFILSSKKLLLSDSGFYLCAWSSGTLETQYFGPGTRLLVL.

This clonotype was detected many times. The chain is built from TRBV10-1 and TRBJ2-7; D remains ambiguous. Trimming shortened V by 3 bases and J by 7 bases, and 7 bases separated the two germline ends. The length of the CDR3 is 11 residues. Germline loops: CDR1 WNHNN, CDR2 SYGVQD (reference sequence). Here the CDR3 DNA reads TGCGCCAGCAGTGAAGGGATAGAGCAGTACTTC. Its protein is CASSEGIEQYF.

The chain carries TRBV5-4 and TRBJ1-1; D may be TRBD1 (6 bases). The CDR3 is 16 amino acids. V lost 3 bases and J lost 5, with 20 bases in between. Germline CDR1 and CDR2: SGHNT and YYREEE (reference sequence). This chain's CDR3 is CASSSPVGGLGTEAFF. CDR3 DNA sequence: TGTGCCAGCAGCTCCCCGGTCGGGGGGCTAGGGACTGAAGCTTTCTTT. Complete variable domain (other parts from reference TRBV5-4 and TRBJ1-1): ETGVTQSPTHLIKTRGQQVTLRCSSQSGHNTVSWYQQALGQGPQFIFQYYREEENGRGNFPPRFSGLQFPNYSSELNVNALELDDSALYLCASSSPVGGLGTEAFFGQGTRLTVV.

This clonotype occurred many times. The chain employs TRBV27 and TRBJ2-3; 12 positions agree with TRBD2. Trimming removed 6 bases from V and 6 bases from J; junction bases left unmatched: 16. Germline assignment: CDR1 MNHEY and CDR2 SMNVEV (reference sequence). CDR3 length: 18 amino acids. The CDR3 here is CASRFKTWASGRDDTQYF. The CDR3 region has the DNA TGTGCCAGCAGATTCAAAACCTGGGCTAGCGGGAGGGATGATACGCAGTATTTT.

There are many counts of this clonotype. The rearrangement links TRBV7-6 to TRBJ2-1; the D call may be TRBD1 or TRBD2 (5 bases each). Germline assignment: CDR1 SGHVS and CDR2 FNYEAQ. This CDR3 spans 14 amino acids. Between the trimmed V and J ends, which lost 3 bases and 7 bases, there was a span of 13 bases. The CDR3 DNA sequence: TGTGCCAGCAGCTTGGGACCGCGGGTAAATGAGCAGTTCTTC. As protein: CASSLGPRVNEQFF.

This clonotype occurred many times. The chain couples TRBV3-1 to TRBJ2-7; TRBD1 might be the D (6 bases). In germline, CDR1 is LGHDT, CDR2 YNNKEL (reference sequence). Trimming removed 4 bases at V and 2 bases at J, with 12 bases between. The CDR3 loop spans 14 amino acids. CDR3 sequence: CASSPRDKTYEQYF. As DNA, the CDR3 is TGTGCCAGCAGCCCCCGGGACAAAACCTACGAGCAGTACTTC.

This clonotype was counted ten times or more. The chain recombines TRBV9 with TRBJ2-3; 8 bases match TRBD2. J was trimmed by 4 bases and V by 4 bases; bases with no gene match: 11. This CDR3 is 16 amino acids long. Germline CDR1 and CDR2: SGDLS and YYNGEE. Written as DNA, the CDR3 is TGTGCCAGCAGCCCCTTACGAGCGGGAGAGTCAGATACGCAGTATTTT. Protein: CASSPLRAGESDTQYF.

V is TRBV12-3 or TRBV12-4 and J is TRBJ2-5, with D possibly being TRBD1 (5 bases). This CDR3 comprises 14 residues. Trimming removed 2 bases at V and 1 base at J, with 8 bases between. CDR3 nucleotide sequence: TGTGCCAGCAGTTTACCAGGGCCCCAAGAGACCCAGTACTTC. It translates to CASSLPGPQETQYF.

The J gene is TRBJ1-2, the V gene TRBV20-1; 8 bases are shared with TRBD1. The germline V gene encodes CDR1 DFQATT and CDR2 SNEGSKA (reference sequence). The CDR3 covers 14 residues. The V gene end was trimmed by 1 base and the J gene end by 8 bases; junction bases not matched to a gene: 9. The CDR3: CSARGGTGRGGYTF. CDR3 DNA: TGCAGTGCTAGAGGCGGGACAGGCCGTGGGGGCTACACCTTC.

This clonotype was observed at least ten times. The chain uses TRBV7-2 and TRBJ2-4; D may be TRBD2 (6 bases). CDR3 length: 19 residues. Germline V gene sequence: CDR1 SGHTA, CDR2 FQGNSA. The V and J ends lost 3 bases and 3 bases respectively, with 24 bases between them. The CDR3 sequence: CASSLRLASSLVDKNIQYF. CDR3 DNA: TGTGCCAGCAGCTTGAGGCTAGCGTCTTCCTTGGTGGACAAAAACATTCAGTACTTC.